Below, 29 T cell receptor beta chains from the same sample are listed, as sequenced in a study of OX40 agonist ivuxolimab in advanced cancers. Data came from immunoSEQ multiplex PCR; TCRdb stores just in-frame clones and leaves some out. The data show around 63,000 clones, with about nine tenths seen just once and about 1% held by the top ten. Sequences were derived from CD4+ or CD8+ T cells sorted from blood, sampled in a trial of the OX40 agonist ivuxolimab. These TCRs come from an adult with an advanced solid tumor such as melanoma, head and neck, liver or kidney cancer.

This chain uses TRBV5-1 with TRBJ2-5, with 8 bases aligning to TRBD1. With V trimmed by 4 bases and J by 7 bases, 12 bases remained unmatched. This CDR3 has 15 amino acids. Germline V gene lookup returns CDR1 SGHRS and CDR2 YFSETQ. CDR3 amino acids: CASSRGTGTITTQYF. The CDR3 DNA reads TGCGCCAGCAGCCGGGGGACAGGAACGATTACGACCCAGTACTTC.

J is TRBJ1-6 and V is TRBV2, with 10 positions matching TRBD1. Germline-derived CDR1 and CDR2 are SNHLY and FYNNEI. J gave up 10 bases and V 5 bases, and 5 bases lay outside the gene matches. This CDR3 has 14 amino acids. CDR3 protein: CASSPGTGDSPLHF. The CDR3 DNA sequence: TGTGCCAGCAGTCCCGGGACAGGGGACTCACCCCTCCACTTT.

This rearrangement joins TRBV2 to TRBJ2-3, with 8 bases identical to TRBD1. The germline CDR1 and CDR2 sequences are SNHLY and FYNNEI. The CDR3 loop spans 14 amino acids. The ends lost 8 bases at V and 0 bases at J; junction bases unmatched: 4. In DNA, the CDR3 is TGTGCCAGCCCCCGGGACAGGAGCACAGATACGCAGTATTTT. The encoded protein is CASPRDRSTDTQYF.

In DNA, the CDR3 is TGCGCCAGCAGCCCGGGGACTAGCGGTGCCTCCTACGAGCAGTACTTC. Protein: CASSPGTSGASYEQYF. The chain links TRBV4-1 to TRBJ2-7, with TRBD2 matching 11 bases. CDR3 length: 16 residues. V was pared by 4 bases and J by 0 bases, with 5 bases of the junction left unmatched. Germline CDR1 MGHRA, CDR2 YSYEKL.

The chain combines TRBV5-4 with TRBJ2-1; TRBD1 matches 7 bases. The CDR3 runs to 12 residues. Germline V lookup: CDR1 SGHNT, CDR2 YYREEE (reference sequence). The V segment lost 4 bases and the J segment 9 bases; nucleotides outside the gene matches: 4. The CDR3 region is CASSPDRAEQFF. In DNA, the CDR3 is TGTGCCAGCAGCCCCGACAGGGCTGAGCAGTTCTTC.

Comments on this clone: The germline gene is not matched at one end of the junction; a read error may be the cause. In DNA, the CDR3 is TGTGCTAGCAGCTCCTCCGGGGGTCAGCAAGAGACCCAGTACTTC. Protein product: CASSSSGGQQETQYF. The chain carries TRBV7-7 and TRBJ2-5; tentatively, D is TRBD2 (6 bases). Germline V gene data show CDR1 as SSHAT and CDR2 as FNYEAQ (reference sequence). This CDR3 region has 15 residues.

This chain joins TRBV21-1 and TRBJ2-3; the D call TRBD1 from the table was never checked on the DNA. TRBV21-1 is a known pseudogene. This CDR3 is 19 amino acids long. This CDR3 reads CASSKPDRGRVPSTDTQYF. In nucleotides, the CDR3 is TGTGCCAGCAGCAAGCCGGACAGGGGACGCGTCCCTAGCACAGATACGCAGTATTTT.

The chain links TRBV2 to TRBJ2-5; TRBD1 aligns across 9 bases. Germline V CDR1 and CDR2: SNHLY, FYNNEI. The CDR3 totals 15 residues. The ends lost 5 bases at V and 5 bases at J; junction bases unmatched: 9. CDR3 loop: CASSTQGARGETQYF. The DNA of the CDR3 is TGTGCCAGCAGTACACAGGGGGCTCGTGGGGAGACCCAGTACTTC.

V and J are TRBV6-4 and TRBJ2-4, with 7 bases identical to TRBD1. CDR1 MRHNA and CDR2 SNTAGT come from the germline V gene. The CDR3 runs 15 residues. J lost 4 bases, V lost 6 bases, and 9 bases had no gene match. The CDR3, as DNA: TGTGCCAGCAGGGATGTAAGGGGGCGGAAAAACATTCAGTACTTC. It specifies CASRDVRGRKNIQYF.

V and J are TRBV5-5 and TRBJ2-7; D tentatively reads TRBD1 or TRBD2 (6 bases each). This CDR3 has 14 amino acids. V was trimmed by 5 bases and J by 2 bases, leaving 14 bases between them. The germline CDR1 and CDR2 sequences are SGHKS and YYEKEE (reference sequence). CDR3: CASRDVGGTYEQYF. Written as DNA, the CDR3 is TGTGCCAGCAGGGATGTGGGGGGCACCTACGAGCAGTACTTC. Using reference TRBV5-5 and TRBJ2-7 for the parts outside the CDR3, the full variable domain is DAGVTQSPTHLIKTRGQQVTLRCSPISGHKSVSWYQQVLGQGPQFIFQYYEKEERGRGNFPDRFSARQFPNYSSELNVNALLLGDSALYLCASRDVGGTYEQYFGPGTRLTVT.

The V and J genes are TRBV11-2 and TRBJ1-1; D is ambiguous. The CDR3 consists of 13 residues. Trimming took 1 base from V and 1 from J, leaving 4 bases between them. Germline CDR1 SGHAT, CDR2 FQNNGV. As DNA, the CDR3 is TGTGCCAGCAGCTTAGCTCGGAACACTGAAGCTTTCTTT. Translating gives CASSLARNTEAFF. The complete variable domain, with remaining parts taken from reference TRBV11-2 and TRBJ1-1, reads EAGVAQSPRYKIIEKRQSVAFWCNPISGHATLYWYQQILGQGPKLLIQFQNNGVVDDSQLPKDRFSAERLKGVDSTLKIQPAKLEDSAVYLCASSLARNTEAFFGQGTRLTVV.

The chain couples TRBV18 to TRBJ1-1; D is undetermined. The germline V gene has CDR1 KGHSH and CDR2 LQKENI. The length of the CDR3 is 13 residues. V lost 6 bases, J lost 1 base, and 9 bases lay in between. The CDR3 DNA reads as TGTGCCAGCTCCTACGGTGAGAACACTGAAGCTTTCTTT. Translation gives CASSYGENTEAFF. The full variable domain, rest sourced from reference TRBV18 and TRBJ1-1, is NAGVMQNPRHLVRRRGQEARLRCSPMKGHSHVYWYRQLPEEGLKFMVYLQKENIIDESGMPKERFSAEFPKEGPSILRIQQVVRGDSAAYFCASSYGENTEAFFGQGTRLTVV.

The CDR3 bases are TGTGCCTGGAGTGTTCTAGGGAACAGAGCCTACGAGCAGTACTTC. The encoded protein is CAWSVLGNRAYEQYF. This rearrangement joins TRBV30 to TRBJ2-7; D unresolved. Trimming took off 0 bases at V and 2 bases at J, with 14 bases between the two ends. There are 15 residues in the CDR3. In germline, CDR1 is GTSNPN, CDR2 SVGIG (reference sequence). The full variable domain, with the rest looked up from reference TRBV30 and TRBJ2-7, is SQTIHQWPATLVQPVGSPLSLECTVEGTSNPNLYWYRQAAGRGLQLLFYSVGIGQISSEVPQNLSASRPQDRQFILSSKKLLLSDSGFYLCAWSVLGNRAYEQYFGPGTRLTVT.

The table lists this clone with a count of one. The CDR3 DNA follows: TGTGCCTGGAGCGGTCATCCTATATACGCGAACACCGGGGAGCTGTTTTTT. As protein: CAWSGHPIYANTGELFF. The chain is built from TRBV30 and TRBJ2-2; D not certain. V lost 3 bases to trimming and J lost 0 bases, with 17 bases between them. This CDR3 comprises 17 residues. Germline assignment: CDR1 GTSNPN and CDR2 SVGIG (reference sequence).

The V and J genes are TRBV4-1 and TRBJ2-3; D may correspond to TRBD1 or TRBD2 (5 bases each). CDR1 is MGHRA and CDR2 is YSYEKL in the germline V gene. The CDR3 length is 16 residues. Trimming took off 1 base at V and 5 bases at J, with 16 bases between the two ends. CDR3 sequence (DNA): TGCGCCAGCAGCCAAGTTGGGGGACGGACGGTAGATACGCAGTATTTT. Amino acid sequence: CASSQVGGRTVDTQYF.

This rearrangement joins TRBV4-1 to TRBJ2-2; D uncertain. The CDR3 loop spans 17 amino acids. Between the trimmed V and J ends, which lost 0 bases and 0 bases, there was a span of 11 bases. The germline CDR1 and CDR2 sequences are MGHRA and YSYEKL. CDR3 protein: CASSQEVGGANTGELFF. The DNA for the CDR3 is TGCGCCAGCAGCCAAGAAGTTGGCGGCGCGAACACCGGGGAGCTGTTTTTT.

The rearrangement uses TRBV6-4 and TRBJ2-3; TRBD2 aligns across 8 bases. The V and J ends lost 8 bases and 6 bases, in that order; junction bases with no gene match: 4. This CDR3 comprises 12 residues. Germline-derived CDR1 and CDR2 are MRHNA and SNTAGT. Written as DNA, the CDR3 is TGTGCCAGCTCCCCGGGGGGGGATACGCAGTATTTT. It codes for CASSPGGDTQYF.

This clone is medium-sized (0.01 to 0.1%). For the CDR3, the DNA is TGTGCCAGCAGCTTGGCCGGGGTGGTCACCGGGGAGCTGTTTTTT. It specifies CASSLAGVVTGELFF. The chain recombines TRBV5-4 with TRBJ2-2; D is perhaps TRBD2 (5 bases). Germline CDR1 and CDR2: SGHNT and YYREEE (reference sequence). The CDR3 loop spans 15 amino acids. The V end was cut by 0 bases, the J end by 4 bases, with 10 bases between. The full variable domain, rest sourced from reference TRBV5-4 and TRBJ2-2, is ETGVTQSPTHLIKTRGQQVTLRCSSQSGHNTVSWYQQALGQGPQFIFQYYREEENGRGNFPPRFSGLQFPNYSSELNVNALELDDSALYLCASSLAGVVTGELFFGEGSRLTVL.

The chain carries TRBV6-6 and TRBJ1-6, with D unclear. Germline CDR1 reads MNHNY; CDR2 reads SVGAGI (reference sequence). V was pared by 4 bases and J by 7 bases, with 5 bases between. The length of the CDR3 is 12 residues. The CDR3 sequence: CASSFGNSPLHF. Written as DNA, the CDR3 is TGTGCCAGCAGTTTTGGGAATTCACCCCTCCACTTT.

The chain uses TRBV4-2 and TRBJ2-7, with 8 bases lining up with TRBD1. CDR1 is LGHNA and CDR2 is YNFKEQ in the germline V gene. This CDR3 is 16 amino acids long. The V segment lost 1 base and the J segment 6 bases; nucleotides outside the gene matches: 11. The CDR3 DNA reads TGTGCCAGCAGCCAAGCGGACAGGGCCATGGTGGGCGAGCAGTACTTC. Translating it yields CASSQADRAMVGEQYF.

The chain is built from TRBV4-1 and TRBJ2-5; 10 bases agree with TRBD1. The CDR3 extends over 15 amino acids. Germline CDR1 is MGHRA and CDR2 is YSYEKL. V lost 4 bases, J lost 5 bases, and 7 bases stayed unmatched. In DNA, the CDR3 is TGCGCCAGCAGCCCCCGCGGGACAGGGGTCGAGACCCAGTACTTC. Amino acid sequence: CASSPRGTGVETQYF.

Here the CDR3 reads CAIRREGGASGELFF. The CDR3 DNA reads TGTGCCATCCGTCGAGAGGGGGGGGCCTCCGGGGAGCTGTTTTTT. The V call is TRBV10-3, the J call TRBJ2-2; D is perhaps TRBD2 (7 bases). CDR1 is ENHRY, CDR2 SYGVKD, per germline. Trimming took 8 bases from V and 6 from J, leaving 19 bases between them. CDR3 length: 15 residues.

This chain connects TRBV7-9 to TRBJ2-5, with 7 nucleotides matching TRBD1. Germline trimming cut 7 bases from V and 2 bases from J; bases unmatched to any gene: 13. Germline CDR1 reads SEHNR; CDR2 reads FQNEAQ (reference sequence). This CDR3 is 16 amino acids long. CDR3: CASTLRQGTAQETQYF. The CDR3 DNA reads as TGTGCCAGCACCCTCCGACAAGGGACAGCGCAAGAGACCCAGTACTTC.

The V gene is TRBV19, the J gene TRBJ1-5; no clear D. The germline V gene encodes CDR1 LNHDA and CDR2 SQIVND (reference sequence). V lost 7 bases to trimming and J lost 7 bases, with 20 bases between them. The CDR3 covers 15 residues. This CDR3 reads CASTNSGRRGQPQHF. CDR3 bases: TGTGCCAGTACCAACTCAGGACGGAGAGGGCAGCCCCAGCATTTT.

The V and J genes are TRBV6-1 and TRBJ2-5; 9 bases align to TRBD1. This CDR3 is built from 15 residues. Germline CDR1 MNHNS, CDR2 SASEGT. J gave up 5 bases and V 5 bases, and 9 bases lay outside the gene matches. CDR3 protein: CASSLQQGAWETQYF. The CDR3 nucleotides are TGTGCCAGCAGTCTACAACAGGGGGCGTGGGAGACCCAGTACTTC.

This sequence joins TRBV27 and TRBJ1-2; 8 bases match TRBD1. CDR3 size: 14 residues. With V trimmed by 5 bases and J by 0 bases, 2 bases remained unmatched. CDR1 is MNHEY and CDR2 is SMNVEV in the germline V gene (reference sequence). In DNA form, the CDR3 reads TGTGCCAGCAGTCTACAGGGGGCTAACTATGGCTACACCTTC. Protein product: CASSLQGANYGYTF.

V is TRBV5-4 and J is TRBJ2-1; TRBD2 agrees at 13 bases. This CDR3 is 16 amino acids long. Looked up from germline, CDR1 is SGHNT and CDR2 is YYREEE (reference sequence). V shed 3 bases, J shed 5 bases, and the junction held 5 bases outside the gene matches. The CDR3 sequence is CASSSRLAGGHNEQFF. The CDR3 coding sequence is TGTGCCAGCAGCTCTCGACTAGCGGGGGGTCACAATGAGCAGTTCTTC.

The chain has TRBV7-9 and TRBJ2-6; a weak D match, TRBD1 (6 bases). Germline loops: CDR1 SEHNR, CDR2 FQNEAQ (reference sequence). CDR3 length equals 15 residues. Trimming stripped 5 bases from V and 2 bases from J, with 10 bases between. As DNA, the CDR3 is TGTGCCAGCAGCAAGGGGGATACTGGGGCCAACGTCCTGACTTTC. It yields the protein CASSKGDTGANVLTF.

About this clone: This sample also contains other DNA sequences that code for the same CDR3. This rearrangement joins TRBV6-1 to TRBJ2-7, with 8 bases lining up with TRBD1. J gave up 2 bases and V 6 bases, and 6 bases lay outside the gene matches. Germline V lookup: CDR1 MNHNS, CDR2 SASEGT. This CDR3 spans 14 amino acids. This CDR3 is CASRKTGGPYEQYF. The CDR3 DNA is TGTGCCAGCAGGAAAACAGGGGGTCCCTACGAGCAGTACTTC.